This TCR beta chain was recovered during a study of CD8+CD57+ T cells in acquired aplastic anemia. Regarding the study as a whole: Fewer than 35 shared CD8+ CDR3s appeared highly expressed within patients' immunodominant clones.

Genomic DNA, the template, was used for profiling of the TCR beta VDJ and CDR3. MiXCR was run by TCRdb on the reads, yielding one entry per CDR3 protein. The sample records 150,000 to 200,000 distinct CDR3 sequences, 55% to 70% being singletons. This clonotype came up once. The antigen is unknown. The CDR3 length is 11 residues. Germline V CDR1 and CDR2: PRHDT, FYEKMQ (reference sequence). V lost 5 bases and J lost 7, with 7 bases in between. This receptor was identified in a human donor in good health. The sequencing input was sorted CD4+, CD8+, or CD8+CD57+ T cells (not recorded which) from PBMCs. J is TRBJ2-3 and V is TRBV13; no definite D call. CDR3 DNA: TGTGCCAGCAGCCGAGATTATACGCAGTATTTT. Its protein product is CASSRDYTQYF.